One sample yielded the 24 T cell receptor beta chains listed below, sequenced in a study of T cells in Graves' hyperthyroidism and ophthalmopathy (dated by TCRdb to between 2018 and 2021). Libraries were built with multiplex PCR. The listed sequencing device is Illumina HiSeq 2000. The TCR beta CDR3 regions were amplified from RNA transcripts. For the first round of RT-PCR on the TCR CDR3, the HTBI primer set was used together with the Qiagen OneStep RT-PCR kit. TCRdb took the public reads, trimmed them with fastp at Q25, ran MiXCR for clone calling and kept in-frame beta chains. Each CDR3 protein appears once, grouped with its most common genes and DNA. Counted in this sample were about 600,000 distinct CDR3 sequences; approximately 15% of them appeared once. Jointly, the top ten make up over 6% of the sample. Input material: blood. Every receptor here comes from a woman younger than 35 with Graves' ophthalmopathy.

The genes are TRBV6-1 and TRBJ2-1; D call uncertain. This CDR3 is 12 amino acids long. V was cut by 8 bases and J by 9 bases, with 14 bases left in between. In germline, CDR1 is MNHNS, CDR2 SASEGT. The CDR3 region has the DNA TGTGCCAGCTCCTCGACGGAAAGTGAGCAGTTCTTC. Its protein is CASSSTESEQFF.

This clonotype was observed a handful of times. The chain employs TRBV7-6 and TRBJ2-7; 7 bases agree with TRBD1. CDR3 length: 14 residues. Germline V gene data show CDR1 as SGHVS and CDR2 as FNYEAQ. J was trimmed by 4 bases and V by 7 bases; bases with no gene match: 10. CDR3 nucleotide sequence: TGTGCCAGCACGCCATCAGGGGGAGAATACGAGCAGTACTTC. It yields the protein CASTPSGGEYEQYF.

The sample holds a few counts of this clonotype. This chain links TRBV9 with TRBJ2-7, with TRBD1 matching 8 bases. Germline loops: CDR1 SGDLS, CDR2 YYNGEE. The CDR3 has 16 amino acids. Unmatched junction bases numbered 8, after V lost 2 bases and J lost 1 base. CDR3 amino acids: CASSVTGQDLSYEQYF. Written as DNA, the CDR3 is TGTGCCAGCAGCGTTACGGGACAGGACTTATCCTACGAGCAGTACTTC. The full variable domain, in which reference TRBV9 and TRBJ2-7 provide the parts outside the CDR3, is DSGVTQTPKHLITATGQRVTLRCSPRSGDLSVYWYQQSLDQGLQFLIQYYNGEERAKGNILERFSAQQFPDLHSELNLSSLELGDSALYFCASSVTGQDLSYEQYFGPGTRLTVT.

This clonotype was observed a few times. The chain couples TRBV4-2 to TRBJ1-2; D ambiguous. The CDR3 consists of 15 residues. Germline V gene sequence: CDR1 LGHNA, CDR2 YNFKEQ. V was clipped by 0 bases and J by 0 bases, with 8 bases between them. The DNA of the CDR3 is TGTGCCAGCAGCCAAGAGGAAGCCCCTAACTATGGCTACACCTTC. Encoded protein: CASSQEEAPNYGYTF.

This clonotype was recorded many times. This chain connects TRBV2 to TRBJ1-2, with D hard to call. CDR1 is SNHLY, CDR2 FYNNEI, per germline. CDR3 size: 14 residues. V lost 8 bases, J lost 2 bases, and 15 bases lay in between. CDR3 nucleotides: TGTGCCAGCCTTAGTGACACCTTCAACTATGGCTACACCTTC. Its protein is CASLSDTFNYGYTF.

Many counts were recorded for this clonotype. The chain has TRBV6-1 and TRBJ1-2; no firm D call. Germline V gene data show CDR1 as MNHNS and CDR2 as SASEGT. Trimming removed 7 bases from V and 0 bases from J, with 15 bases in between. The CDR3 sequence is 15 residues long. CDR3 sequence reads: CASTTTGLANYGYTF. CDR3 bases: TGTGCCAGCACCACCACGGGGTTAGCTAACTATGGCTACACCTTC.

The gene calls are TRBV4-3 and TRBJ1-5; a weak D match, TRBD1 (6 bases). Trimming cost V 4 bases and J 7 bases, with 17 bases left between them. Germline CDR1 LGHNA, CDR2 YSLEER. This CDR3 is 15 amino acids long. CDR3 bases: TGCGCCAGCAGCCGGTCGGGACATAGAGGACAGCCCCAGCATTTT. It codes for CASSRSGHRGQPQHF.

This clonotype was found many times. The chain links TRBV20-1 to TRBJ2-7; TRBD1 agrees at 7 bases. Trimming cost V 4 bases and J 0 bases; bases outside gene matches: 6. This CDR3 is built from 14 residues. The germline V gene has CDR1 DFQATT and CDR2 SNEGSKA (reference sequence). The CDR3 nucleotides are TGCAGTGCTAAGAAAGGGACAGACTCCTACGAGCAGTACTTC. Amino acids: CSAKKGTDSYEQYF.

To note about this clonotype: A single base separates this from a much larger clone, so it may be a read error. CDR3 nucleotides: TGTGCCAGCAGCCCAAGGGACAGGGCCCAGTCCTACGAGCAGTTCTTC. Protein sequence: CASSPRDRAQSYEQFF. The rearrangement uses TRBV7-9 and TRBJ2-7; TRBD1 matches 9 bases. The J call could be wrong; TRBJ2-1 is a better fit for the DNA end. There are 16 residues in the CDR3. CDR1 SEHNR and CDR2 FQNEAQ come from the germline V gene (reference sequence).

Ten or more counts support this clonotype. CDR3 sequence reads: CASSYNRDNEKLFF. CDR3 sequence (DNA): TGTGCCAGCTCATACAACAGGGATAATGAAAAACTGTTTTTT. The chain joins TRBV18 to TRBJ1-4; TRBD1 is a possible D gene (6 bases). The CDR3 totals 14 residues. Germline V gene data show CDR1 as KGHSH and CDR2 as LQKENI. Trimming pared 5 bases from V and 4 bases from J, leaving 11 bases between.

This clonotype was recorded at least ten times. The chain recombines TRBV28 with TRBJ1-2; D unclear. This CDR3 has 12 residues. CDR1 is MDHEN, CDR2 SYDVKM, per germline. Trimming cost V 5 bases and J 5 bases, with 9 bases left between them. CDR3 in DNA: TGTGCCAGCAGTCAACCCTCGTATGGCTACACCTTC. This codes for CASSQPSYGYTF.

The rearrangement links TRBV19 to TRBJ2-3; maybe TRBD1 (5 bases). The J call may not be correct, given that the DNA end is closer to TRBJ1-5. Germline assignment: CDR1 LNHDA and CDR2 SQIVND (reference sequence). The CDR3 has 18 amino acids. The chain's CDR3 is CASSWSNLYSTDTDTQHF. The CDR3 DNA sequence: TGTGCCAGTAGTTGGTCAAATCTGTATAGCACGGACACAGATACGCAGCATTTT.

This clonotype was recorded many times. CDR3: CASSEYLRGAPRGNEQFF. In DNA form, the CDR3 reads TGTGCCAGCAGTGAATATTTGCGAGGTGCACCAAGGGGAAATGAGCAGTTCTTC. The V and J genes are TRBV6-1 and TRBJ2-1, with a weak D call TRBD1 (5 bases). This CDR3 is built from 18 residues. Trimming removed 2 bases at V and 7 bases at J, with 24 bases between. Germline loops: CDR1 MNHNS, CDR2 SASEGT.

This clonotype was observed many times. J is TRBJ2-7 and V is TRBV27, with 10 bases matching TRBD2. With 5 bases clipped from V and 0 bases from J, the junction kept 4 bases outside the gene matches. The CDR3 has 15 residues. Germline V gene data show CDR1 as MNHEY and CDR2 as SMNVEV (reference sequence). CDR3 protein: CASSPGLAVSYEQYF. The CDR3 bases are TGTGCCAGCAGTCCCGGACTAGCGGTCTCCTACGAGCAGTACTTC.

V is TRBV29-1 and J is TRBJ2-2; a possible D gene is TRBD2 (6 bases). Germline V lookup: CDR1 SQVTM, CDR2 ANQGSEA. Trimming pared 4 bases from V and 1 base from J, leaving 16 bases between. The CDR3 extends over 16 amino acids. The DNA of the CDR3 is TGCAGCGTTGCGCCCCCTATGCGGGAGAACACCGGGGAGCTGTTTTTT. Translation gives CSVAPPMRENTGELFF.

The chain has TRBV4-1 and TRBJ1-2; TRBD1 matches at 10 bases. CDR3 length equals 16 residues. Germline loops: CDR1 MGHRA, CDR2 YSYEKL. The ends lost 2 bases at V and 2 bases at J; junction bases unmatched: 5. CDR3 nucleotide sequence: TGCGCCAGCAGCCAAACCCAGGGACAGGGGAACTATGGCTACACCTTC. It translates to CASSQTQGQGNYGYTF.

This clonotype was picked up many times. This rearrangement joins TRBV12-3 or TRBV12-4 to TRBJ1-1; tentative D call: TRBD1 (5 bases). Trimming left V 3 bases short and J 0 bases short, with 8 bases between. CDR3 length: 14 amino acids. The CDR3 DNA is TGTGCCAGCAGTTTTTACAGGTTGAACACTGAAGCTTTCTTT. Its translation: CASSFYRLNTEAFF.

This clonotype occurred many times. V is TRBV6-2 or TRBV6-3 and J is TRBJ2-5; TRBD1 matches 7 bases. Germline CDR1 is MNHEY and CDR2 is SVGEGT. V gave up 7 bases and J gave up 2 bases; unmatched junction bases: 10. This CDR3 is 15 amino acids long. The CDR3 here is CASTSGVTGQETQYF. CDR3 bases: TGTGCCAGCACCTCAGGGGTGACAGGGCAAGAGACCCAGTACTTC.

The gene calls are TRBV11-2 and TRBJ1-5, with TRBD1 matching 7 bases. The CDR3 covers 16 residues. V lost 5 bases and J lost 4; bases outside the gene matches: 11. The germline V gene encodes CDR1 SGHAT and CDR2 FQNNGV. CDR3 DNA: TGTGCCAGCAGCCGTCCGGGACAGAGTACAAATCAGCCCCAGCATTTT. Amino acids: CASSRPGQSTNQPQHF.

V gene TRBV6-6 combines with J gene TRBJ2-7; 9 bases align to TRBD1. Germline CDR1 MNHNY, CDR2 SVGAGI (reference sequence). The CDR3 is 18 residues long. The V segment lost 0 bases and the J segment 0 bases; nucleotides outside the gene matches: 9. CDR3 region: CASSYSSRDRESSYEQYF. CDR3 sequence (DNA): TGTGCCAGCAGTTACTCTTCCCGGGACAGGGAAAGCTCCTACGAGCAGTACTTC.

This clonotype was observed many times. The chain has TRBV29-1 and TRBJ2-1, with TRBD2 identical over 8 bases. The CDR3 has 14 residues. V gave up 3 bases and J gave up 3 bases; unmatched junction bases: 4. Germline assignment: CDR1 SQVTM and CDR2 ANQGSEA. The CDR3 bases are TGCAGCGTTGATCCCGGGAGGGACTACAATGAGCAGTTCTTC. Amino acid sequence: CSVDPGRDYNEQFF.

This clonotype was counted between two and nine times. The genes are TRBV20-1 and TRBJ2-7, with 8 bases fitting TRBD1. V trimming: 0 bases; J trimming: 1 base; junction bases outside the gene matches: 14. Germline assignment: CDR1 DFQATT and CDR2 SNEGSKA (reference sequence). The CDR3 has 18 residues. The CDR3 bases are TGCAGTGCTAGAGATCCGCTCCGGGACAGGTCCACTTCCTACGAGCAGTACTTC. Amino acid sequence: CSARDPLRDRSTSYEQYF.

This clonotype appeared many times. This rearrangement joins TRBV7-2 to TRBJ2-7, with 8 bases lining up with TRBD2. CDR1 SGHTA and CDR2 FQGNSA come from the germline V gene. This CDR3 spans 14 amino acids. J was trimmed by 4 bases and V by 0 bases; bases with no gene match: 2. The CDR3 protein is CASSLASGNYEQYF. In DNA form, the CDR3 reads TGTGCCAGCAGCTTAGCTAGCGGGAATTACGAGCAGTACTTC.

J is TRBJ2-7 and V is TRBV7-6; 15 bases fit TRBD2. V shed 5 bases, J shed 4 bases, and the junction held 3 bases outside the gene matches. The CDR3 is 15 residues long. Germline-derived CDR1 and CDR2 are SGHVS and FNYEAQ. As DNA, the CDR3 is TGTGCCAGCAGCAATGGACTAGCGGGAGGGTACGAGCAGTACTTC. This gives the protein CASSNGLAGGYEQYF.